This T cell receptor (beta chain) was retrieved from a study of blood T cells in healthy people across ages. A second PCR, run for roughly 7 to 11 cycles, used a sample-barcoded 5' primer plus a J-beta primer mix. TCRdb analysed the 5' RACE reads with MiXCR anew, one entry per CDR3 protein. Of around 1,900,000 distinct CDR3 sequences listed, 30% to 40% are singletons. Isolation of PBMCs gave at least 6.5 million cells per sample. This clonotype was counted ten times or more. The junction had 6 bases not matched to a gene; V was cut back by 2 bases and J by 4 bases. CDR3 length: 16 residues. Germline V gives CDR1 SGHDT, CDR2 YYEEEE.

This sequence was found in a human donor in good health. Sequencing was performed on blood. The V call is TRBV5-6, the J call TRBJ2-3; TRBD2 matches 11 bases. In DNA form, the CDR3 reads TGTGCCAGCAGCTTAAGGCTAGCGGGGGGCGCAGATACGCAGTATTTT. Translated: CASSLRLAGGADTQYF. Full variable domain (outside the CDR3, taken from reference TRBV5-6 and TRBJ2-3): DAGVTQSPTHLIKTRGQQVTLRCSPKSGHDTVSWYQQALGQGPQFIFQYYEEEERQRGNFPDRFSGHQFPNYSSELNVNALLLGDSALYLCASSLRLAGGADTQYFGPGTRLTVL.